Below, 7 T cell receptor beta chains from the same sample are listed, as sequenced in a study of OX40 agonist ivuxolimab in advanced cancers. Method: immunoSEQ multiplex PCR; TCRdb's copy keeps in-frame clones and lacks some. The table lists 70,000 or so clones, 85% of them singletons. The sequencing used CD4+ or CD8+ T cells sorted from blood, collected in a trial of the OX40 agonist ivuxolimab. These receptors originate from an adult with an advanced solid tumor such as melanoma, head and neck, liver or kidney cancer.

The V and J genes are TRBV7-9 and TRBJ2-1; D remains unclear. Germline V CDR1 and CDR2: SEHNR, FQNEAQ (reference sequence). V dropped 3 bases and J dropped 0 bases, with 9 bases sitting between them. The length of the CDR3 is 15 residues. Here the CDR3 DNA reads TGTGCCAGCAGCTTTTACAGAAGCTCCTACAATGAGCAGTTCTTC. It translates to CASSFYRSSYNEQFF. Looking up the rest from reference TRBV7-9 and TRBJ2-1 gives the full variable domain: DTGVSQNPRHKITKRGQNVTFRCDPISEHNRLYWYRQTLGQGPEFLTYFQNEAQLEKSRLLSDRFSAERPKGSFSTLEIQRTEQGDSAMYLCASSFYRSSYNEQFFGPGTRLTVL.

This clone was seen only a few times. The chain uses TRBV28 and TRBJ2-7; TRBD1 matches at 7 bases. J gave up 9 bases and V 5 bases, and 16 bases lay outside the gene matches. The CDR3 contains 15 residues. CDR1 is MDHEN and CDR2 is SYDVKM in the germline V gene. The CDR3 loop reads CASSIPGQILVGQYF. The CDR3 region has the DNA TGTGCCAGCAGTATCCCGGGACAGATCCTCGTTGGGCAGTACTTC.

The genes are TRBV28 and TRBJ2-7; 10 bases are shared with TRBD1. The germline V gene encodes CDR1 MDHEN and CDR2 SYDVKM. This CDR3 is 18 amino acids long. V lost 1 base and J lost 3; bases outside the gene matches: 12. CDR3 residues: CASSLSRPWDRGNYEQYF. DNA for the CDR3: TGTGCCAGCAGTTTATCGAGGCCCTGGGACAGGGGCAACTACGAGCAGTACTTC.

V gene TRBV5-4 combines with J gene TRBJ2-5; D not certain. Trimming pared 3 bases from V and 5 bases from J, leaving 5 bases between. Germline V gene data show CDR1 as SGHNT and CDR2 as YYREEE (reference sequence). The CDR3 contains 11 residues. The CDR3 DNA reads TGTGCCAGCAGCTCATGGGAGACCCAGTACTTC. It codes for CASSSWETQYF.

This clone was observed once. The chain combines TRBV6-5 with TRBJ1-1; 7 nucleotides align to TRBD1. J gave up 0 bases and V 0 bases, and 4 bases lay outside the gene matches. This CDR3 spans 16 amino acids. Germline lookup yields CDR1 MNHEY and CDR2 SVGAGI. This chain's CDR3 is CASSYSTGRMNTEAFF. DNA of the CDR3: TGTGCCAGCAGTTACTCGACAGGGCGTATGAACACTGAAGCTTTCTTT.

The chain uses TRBV5-5 and TRBJ2-7; no clear D. CDR3 length: 12 residues. V dropped 2 bases and J dropped 6 bases, with 9 bases sitting between them. Germline CDR1 and CDR2: SGHKS and YYEKEE (reference sequence). In DNA form, the CDR3 reads TGTGCCAGCAGCTTCGGGCTTACCGAGCAGTACTTC. Translation gives CASSFGLTEQYF. Based on the CDR3 plus reference TRBV5-5 and TRBJ2-7, the full variable domain is DAGVTQSPTHLIKTRGQQVTLRCSPISGHKSVSWYQQVLGQGPQFIFQYYEKEERGRGNFPDRFSARQFPNYSSELNVNALLLGDSALYLCASSFGLTEQYFGPGTRLTVT.

The rearrangement links TRBV4-1 to TRBJ2-3; TRBD1 matches at 11 bases. The V segment lost 4 bases and the J segment 1 base; nucleotides outside the gene matches: 7. Germline V gene sequence: CDR1 MGHRA, CDR2 YSYEKL. The CDR3 sequence is 17 residues long. Here the CDR3 DNA reads TGCGCCAGCAGCCGAGGACAGGGGGCTGTGGGCACAGATACGCAGTATTTT. Encoded protein: CASSRGQGAVGTDTQYF.